One and the same sample provided the 16 T cell receptor beta chains below, sequenced in a study of blood T cell repertoires in COVID-19. Some clones are missing from TCRdb's copy, which holds only in-frame ones; the method was immunoSEQ multiplex PCR. The sample holds roughly 250,000 clones, about 85% seen once. Material: peripheral blood. These receptors were collected from a middle-aged man with acute or convalescent COVID-19.

The genes are TRBV5-1 and TRBJ2-2; 7 bases align to TRBD1. Per germline, CDR1 SGHRS and CDR2 YFSETQ. This CDR3 comprises 15 residues. V lost 6 bases and J lost 5; bases outside the gene matches: 10. The CDR3 is CASTLQGVGTGELFF. The CDR3 DNA is TGCGCCAGCACCCTCCAGGGGGTAGGAACCGGGGAGCTGTTTTTT.

The chain has TRBV2 and TRBJ2-5; 9 nucleotides agree with TRBD1. With 3 bases clipped from V and 4 bases from J, the junction kept 3 bases outside the gene matches. From germline, CDR1 is SNHLY and CDR2 FYNNEI. The CDR3 has 14 amino acids. CDR3 protein: CASSEDRGRETQYF. The CDR3 DNA sequence: TGTGCCAGCAGTGAGGACAGGGGAAGAGAGACCCAGTACTTC.

This sequence joins TRBV12-5 and TRBJ2-5; D not certain. The germline V gene encodes CDR1 LGHNT and CDR2 FRNRAP. The CDR3 covers 17 residues. The V end lost 1 base, the J end lost 5 bases, and 20 bases lay between the germline ends. As DNA, the CDR3 is TGTGCTAGTGGTTTGGGACCATCGGCAGGCCTGTTGGAGACCCAGTACTTC. Its translation: CASGLGPSAGLLETQYF.

This clone has just a few counts. This rearrangement joins TRBV5-4 to TRBJ2-7, with a possible D match to TRBD1 (5 bases). Germline CDR1 SGHNT, CDR2 YYREEE (reference sequence). The V end lost 4 bases, the J end lost 0 bases, and 17 bases lay between the germline ends. The CDR3 runs 16 residues. CDR3 sequence: CASSPELQALSYEQYF. Written as DNA, the CDR3 is TGTGCCAGCAGCCCGGAGTTACAGGCACTCTCCTACGAGCAGTACTTC.

The chain employs TRBV7-9 and TRBJ1-1; D call uncertain. V was shortened by 5 bases and J by 0 bases, with 13 bases between the two germline ends. This CDR3 has 15 residues. Germline CDR1 and CDR2: SEHNR and FQNEAQ (reference sequence). This CDR3 is CASSRLPEVNTEAFF. The CDR3 nucleotides read TGTGCCAGCAGCCGGCTCCCGGAGGTGAACACTGAAGCTTTCTTT.

The chain recombines TRBV5-6 with TRBJ2-1; D is perhaps TRBD2 (5 bases). V was trimmed by 2 bases and J by 8 bases, leaving 8 bases between them. This CDR3 has 12 residues. Germline values: CDR1 SGHDT, CDR2 YYEEEE. This CDR3 reads CASSLAGDEQFF. DNA of the CDR3: TGTGCCAGCAGCTTAGCCGGGGATGAGCAGTTCTTC.

V is TRBV2 and J is TRBJ1-2, with 7 bases fitting TRBD1. Losses at the gene ends were 5 bases for V and 6 bases for J; bases not matched to a gene: 9. Germline V lookup: CDR1 SNHLY, CDR2 FYNNEI. This CDR3 has 14 amino acids. CDR3: CASSFTGQVDGYTF. CDR3 sequence (DNA): TGTGCCAGCAGTTTCACCGGACAGGTAGATGGCTACACCTTC.

This chain joins TRBV27 and TRBJ2-1; D ambiguous. Germline V gene lookup returns CDR1 MNHEY and CDR2 SMNVEV (reference sequence). V was cut by 0 bases and J by 9 bases, with 15 bases left in between. CDR3 length: 15 residues. The CDR3 DNA reads TGTGCCAGCAGTTTATCCCCAGGAACTTTAAGTGAGCAGTTCTTC. The encoded protein is CASSLSPGTLSEQFF.

This clone is a singleton in its sample. V gene TRBV7-3 combines with J gene TRBJ2-3, with TRBD2 matching 7 bases. This CDR3 has 15 amino acids. V was pared by 5 bases and J by 4 bases, with 9 bases of the junction left unmatched. CDR1 and CDR2 from the germline V gene are SGHTA and FQGTGA. CDR3 region: CASSTSGTMADTQYF. The CDR3 nucleotides are TGTGCCAGCAGCACATCCGGGACTATGGCAGATACGCAGTATTTT. The whole variable domain, remainder taken from reference TRBV7-3 and TRBJ2-3, is GAGVSQTPSNKVTEKGKYVELRCDPISGHTALYWYRQSLGQGPEFLIYFQGTGAADDSGLPNDRFFAVRPEGSVSTLKIQRTERGDSAVYLCASSTSGTMADTQYFGPGTRLTVL.

The rearrangement joins TRBV7-2 to TRBJ1-1; the D is unclear. This CDR3 is built from 13 residues. Germline V lookup: CDR1 SGHTA, CDR2 FQGNSA. V lost 3 bases to trimming and J lost 3 bases, with 8 bases between them. In nucleotides, the CDR3 is TGTGCCAGCAGCTTTGGTCGAGACACTGAAGCTTTCTTT. As protein: CASSFGRDTEAFF.

The chain has TRBV28 and TRBJ1-2, with D possibly being TRBD1 (5 bases). Between the trimmed V and J ends, which lost 3 bases and 4 bases, there was a span of 15 bases. The length of the CDR3 is 15 residues. Per the germline V gene, CDR1 is MDHEN and CDR2 is SYDVKM. CDR3 region: CASSFPPSDSYGYTF. The CDR3 nucleotides read TGTGCCAGCAGTTTCCCCCCCTCCGACAGCTATGGCTACACCTTC.

The rearrangement joins TRBV11-3 to TRBJ2-1, with 8 bases aligning to TRBD2. With V trimmed by 1 base and J by 6 bases, 5 bases remained unmatched. Germline V gene data show CDR1 as SGHNT and CDR2 as YENEEA. This CDR3 contains 15 residues. CDR3 DNA: TGTGCCAGCAGCTTAGGTGGCGGGGGGCGCAATGAGCAGTTCTTC. This sequence encodes CASSLGGGGRNEQFF.

V gene TRBV6-6 combines with J gene TRBJ1-2; possibly TRBD1 for D (5 bases). In germline, CDR1 is MNHNY, CDR2 SVGAGI (reference sequence). The CDR3 length is 14 residues. Trimming cost V 8 bases and J 3 bases, with 16 bases left between them. The CDR3, as DNA: TGTGCCAGCGGGAAACCGACAGATTACTATGGCTACACCTTC. Amino acids: CASGKPTDYYGYTF.

This clone was observed a single time. V usage is TRBV19 and J usage is TRBJ2-7, with a weak D call TRBD1 (6 bases). V gave up 4 bases and J gave up 2 bases, with 9 bases separating them. CDR1 LNHDA and CDR2 SQIVND come from the germline V gene (reference sequence). This CDR3 region has 13 residues. This CDR3 reads CASSRTETYEQYF. The CDR3 DNA sequence: TGTGCCAGTAGTAGGACAGAAACCTACGAGCAGTACTTC.

V and J are TRBV6-5 and TRBJ2-3; 9 bases map to TRBD1. J gave up 1 base and V 6 bases, and 2 bases lay outside the gene matches. The CDR3 extends over 14 amino acids. Germline CDR1 is MNHEY and CDR2 is SVGAGI. The CDR3 nucleotides read TGTGCCAGCAGGTGGGACAGGGGCACAGATACGCAGTATTTT. It translates to CASRWDRGTDTQYF.

J is TRBJ1-1 and V is TRBV3-1 (or the pseudogene TRBV3-2); D may be TRBD1 (6 bases). Trimming removed 3 bases at V and 10 bases at J, with 12 bases between. CDR1 is LGHDT, CDR2 YNNKEL, per germline (reference sequence). This CDR3 is built from 12 residues. CDR3 region: CASSHQGGGAFF. The CDR3 coding sequence is TGTGCCAGCAGCCACCAAGGGGGTGGAGCTTTCTTT.